The clone carrying this TCR beta chain was detected only once. V was pared by 5 bases and J by 0 bases, with 19 bases between. The CDR3 totals 17 residues. From germline, CDR1 is SGDLS and CDR2 YYNGEE. This sample is part of a study of blood T cell repertoires in COVID-19. TCRdb's copy holds only in-frame clones and misses some; the assay was immunoSEQ multiplex PCR. The sample lists roughly 170,000 clones, nearly 80% occurring once. This receptor was identified in an older woman with acute or convalescent COVID-19. The sequencing input was peripheral blood. This sequence joins TRBV9 and TRBJ2-3; possibly TRBD2 for D (6 bases). The CDR3 nucleotides are TGTGCCAGCAGTGTGACTAGTTATTTCCCAAGCACAGATACGCAGTATTTT. Its protein product is CASSVTSYFPSTDTQYF.